A single sample gave rise to the 16 T cell receptor beta chains below, sequenced in a study of shared clonotypes between healthy human individuals. The data were produced by immunoSEQ multiplex PCR, yet TCRdb's version contains in-frame clones alone and is incomplete. The sample records a few hundred thousand clones, about 97% being singletons. Input material: naive CD4+ T cells sorted from blood. This sample's subset: CD45RA+ positively selected. Receptors were obtained from a woman in her twenties or thirties in good health.

The chain has TRBV2 and TRBJ2-1; D could derive from TRBD1 or TRBD2 (5 bases each). This CDR3 contains 15 residues. Trimming left V 3 bases short and J 7 bases short, with 16 bases between. Germline V gene lookup returns CDR1 SNHLY and CDR2 FYNNEI. CDR3 DNA sequence: TGTGCCAGCAGTGATCGTTCTAGGGGCGGGAATGAGCAGTTCTTC. It translates to CASSDRSRGGNEQFF. The whole variable domain, remainder taken from reference TRBV2 and TRBJ2-1, is EPEVTQTPSHQVTQMGQEVILRCVPISNHLYFYWYRQILGQKVEFLVSFYNNEISEKSEIFDDQFSVERPDGSNFTLKIRSTKLEDSAMYFCASSDRSRGGNEQFFGPGTRLTVL.

The rearrangement uses TRBV4-1 and TRBJ2-3; perhaps TRBD1 as D (6 bases). From germline, CDR1 is MGHRA and CDR2 YSYEKL. The CDR3 has 14 amino acids. The germline V and J ends were trimmed by 1 base and 9 bases, with 14 bases remaining between them. The CDR3 sequence: CASSQVGSGVTQYF. Written as DNA, the CDR3 is TGCGCCAGCAGCCAAGTAGGGTCAGGGGTAACGCAGTATTTT.

The chain employs TRBV5-1 and TRBJ2-2, with unresolved D. From germline, CDR1 is SGHRS and CDR2 YFSETQ. Trimming cost V 0 bases and J 3 bases, with 6 bases left between them. CDR3 length: 14 residues. In DNA, the CDR3 is TGCGCCAGCAGCTTGGTTTTCGACACCGGGGAGCTGTTTTTT. This translates into CASSLVFDTGELFF.

This clone was picked up one time. The chain recombines TRBV14 with TRBJ2-1; possible D gene TRBD1, 6 bases. V was clipped by 1 base and J by 6 bases, with 10 bases between them. The V gene's germline CDR1 is SGHDN and CDR2 FVKESK. The CDR3 has 14 residues. DNA of the CDR3: TGTGCCAGCAGCCAAGTCGCAGGGGTCAATGAGCAGTTCTTC. This sequence encodes CASSQVAGVNEQFF.

The chain has TRBV7-6 and TRBJ1-1; D is uncertain. V lost 5 bases and J 2 bases, leaving 15 bases between the germline ends. CDR3 length equals 15 residues. Germline CDR1 is SGHVS and CDR2 is FNYEAQ. The CDR3 DNA reads as TGTGCCAGCAGCCGAGCGGGTCGAGGAAACACTGAAGCTTTCTTT. This gives the protein CASSRAGRGNTEAFF.

The chain has TRBV28 and TRBJ2-5; no definite D call. CDR1 and CDR2 (germline): MDHEN, SYDVKM. The CDR3 is made up of 16 amino acids. V lost 6 bases, J lost 6 bases, and 23 bases lay in between. CDR3 bases: TGTGCCAGCAGCCCGTCTGGCGCCCCCGGAGAGAAGACCCAGTACTTC. Its translation: CASSPSGAPGEKTQYF.

V is TRBV5-4 and J is TRBJ1-3, with 7 positions matching TRBD1. Germline V gives CDR1 SGHNT, CDR2 YYREEE (reference sequence). V lost 3 bases, J lost 3 bases, and 9 bases stayed unmatched. This CDR3 is 16 amino acids long. Here the CDR3 DNA reads TGTGCCAGCAGCTCCCGACAGGGCTCGAGTGGAAACACCATATATTTT. It specifies CASSSRQGSSGNTIYF.

The chain has TRBV2 and TRBJ1-1; unclear D gene. The V end was cut by 7 bases, the J end by 1 base, with 13 bases between. The V gene's germline CDR1 is SNHLY and CDR2 FYNNEI. The CDR3 loop spans 14 amino acids. DNA for the CDR3: TGTGCCAGCATATCGAGGGTAAGGAACACTGAAGCTTTCTTT. Translating it yields CASISRVRNTEAFF.

This chain connects TRBV5-1 to TRBJ2-7; the D is unclear. This CDR3 region has 13 residues. Germline CDR1 reads SGHRS; CDR2 reads YFSETQ. V shed 0 bases and J shed 7 bases, with 11 bases lying between them. CDR3 loop: CASSLVTELEQYF. Here the CDR3 DNA reads TGCGCCAGCAGCTTGGTAACAGAGCTTGAGCAGTACTTC.

This rearrangement joins TRBV5-6 to TRBJ2-7; D gene uncertain. This CDR3 contains 13 residues. V lost 4 bases to trimming and J lost 5 bases, with 13 bases between them. Germline V gives CDR1 SGHDT, CDR2 YYEEEE. In DNA, the CDR3 is TGTGCCAGCAGCCGTTCGGTAGGGCACGAGCAGTACTTC. It encodes CASSRSVGHEQYF.

The gene calls are TRBV5-1 and TRBJ1-1; no reliable D call. CDR1 and CDR2 from the germline V gene are SGHRS and YFSETQ. The CDR3 is made up of 17 amino acids. Trimming took off 0 bases at V and 4 bases at J, with 19 bases between the two ends. The CDR3 loop reads CASSLGFFSGLGTEAFF. The CDR3 nucleotides are TGCGCCAGCAGCTTGGGTTTTTTTTCGGGGTTGGGCACTGAAGCTTTCTTT. The whole variable domain, filled in from reference TRBV5-1 and TRBJ1-1, reads KAGVTQTPRYLIKTRGQQVTLSCSPISGHRSVSWYQQTPGQGLQFLFEYFSETQRNKGNFPGRFSGRQFSNSRSEMNVSTLELGDSALYLCASSLGFFSGLGTEAFFGQGTRLTVV.

The chain joins TRBV11-2 to TRBJ1-1, with a tentative D call TRBD1 (6 bases). V was pared by 5 bases and J by 7 bases, with 14 bases between. Germline V gives CDR1 SGHAT, CDR2 FQNNGV. CDR3 length: 13 residues. CDR3 region: CASSTRGGNEAFF. The CDR3 DNA reads TGTGCCAGCAGCACCCGGGGGGGCAATGAAGCTTTCTTT.

This chain joins TRBV20-1 and TRBJ2-6; D unresolved. The V and J ends lost 5 bases and 3 bases respectively, with 2 bases between them. Germline CDR1 and CDR2: DFQATT and SNEGSKA (reference sequence). The CDR3 length is 11 residues. CDR3 sequence reads: CSARGANVLTF. In DNA form, the CDR3 reads TGCAGTGCTCGTGGGGCCAACGTCCTGACTTTC.

This chain joins TRBV11-2 and TRBJ2-7; D assignment may be TRBD1 or TRBD2 (5 bases each). The CDR3 spans 18 residues. CDR1 SGHAT and CDR2 FQNNGV come from the germline V gene. Deletions cut 2 bases from V and 6 bases from J, with 26 bases between. The CDR3 here is CASSLKGRATNGVGEQYF. CDR3 nucleotides: TGTGCCAGCAGCTTAAAGGGGCGGGCGACTAACGGTGTAGGCGAGCAGTACTTC.

This chain links TRBV4-2 with TRBJ1-5, with D perhaps matching TRBD1 (5 bases). Per the germline V gene, CDR1 is LGHNA and CDR2 is YNFKEQ. CDR3 length: 16 amino acids. The V end lost 1 base, the J end lost 0 bases, and 10 bases lay between the germline ends. This CDR3 is CASSQGGTYSNQPQHF. As DNA, the CDR3 is TGTGCCAGCAGCCAAGGCGGGACCTATAGCAATCAGCCCCAGCATTTT.

J is TRBJ2-4 and V is TRBV27; TRBD1 matches 7 bases. The CDR3 runs 17 residues. V was pared by 5 bases and J by 2 bases, with 12 bases of the junction left unmatched. In germline, CDR1 is MNHEY, CDR2 SMNVEV (reference sequence). The CDR3, as DNA: TGTGCCAGCAGTAGGGACAGCCTTTTTGGGACCAAAAACATTCAGTACTTC. Translation: CASSRDSLFGTKNIQYF.